This T cell receptor (beta chain) is from a study of neurological immune-mediated disorders. Via MiXCR, TCRdb re-called the 5' RACE reads, giving one row per CDR3 protein. The sample holds 30,000 to 45,000 distinct CDR3 sequences, 11% seen once. CDR3 length: 17 amino acids. CDR1 and CDR2 from the germline V gene are SGHRS and YFSETQ. V dropped 2 bases and J dropped 1; count of bases not matched to a gene: 8. Input was over 800,000 sorted T cells, either CD4+ or CD8+. This sequence originates from a woman aged 25 to 39 with HTLV-1-associated myelopathy (HAM/TSP). Sequences were obtained from CD4+ T cells from blood. The chain carries TRBV5-1 and TRBJ2-7, with 11 nucleotides matching TRBD1. The CDR3 loop is CASSFQPGQGASYEQYF. DNA for the CDR3: TGCGCCAGCAGCTTTCAACCCGGACAGGGGGCTTCCTACGAGCAGTACTTC.